Sequencing of this T cell receptor beta chain was carried out in a study of monozygotic twins with inflammatory bowel disease. Incorporation of UMIs carrying a 6-nucleotide sample barcode was performed by template switching. Reprocessing the 5' RACE reads, TCRdb reports a single entry for every CDR3 protein and omits DNA. Its listing shows around 450,000 distinct CDR3 sequences. Every donor provided one blood sample measuring 2.5 to 3 ml. General observations from the study: IBD patients had lower TCRbeta diversity (inverse Simpson) than healthy co-twins. People with IBD had fewer clonotypes in common with others than healthy twins did, especially with disease activity.

The germline V gene encodes CDR1 LNHNV and CDR2 YYDKDF (reference sequence). This CDR3 is 13 amino acids long. As concerns this clonotype: Its antigen is undetermined.

The chain recombines TRBV15 with TRBJ2-5. This receptor was identified in a human donor with ulcerative colitis or Crohn's disease, or a healthy co-twin of an affected twin (not recorded which). Sequenced input: blood. CDR3 amino acids: CATSREGKETQYF.